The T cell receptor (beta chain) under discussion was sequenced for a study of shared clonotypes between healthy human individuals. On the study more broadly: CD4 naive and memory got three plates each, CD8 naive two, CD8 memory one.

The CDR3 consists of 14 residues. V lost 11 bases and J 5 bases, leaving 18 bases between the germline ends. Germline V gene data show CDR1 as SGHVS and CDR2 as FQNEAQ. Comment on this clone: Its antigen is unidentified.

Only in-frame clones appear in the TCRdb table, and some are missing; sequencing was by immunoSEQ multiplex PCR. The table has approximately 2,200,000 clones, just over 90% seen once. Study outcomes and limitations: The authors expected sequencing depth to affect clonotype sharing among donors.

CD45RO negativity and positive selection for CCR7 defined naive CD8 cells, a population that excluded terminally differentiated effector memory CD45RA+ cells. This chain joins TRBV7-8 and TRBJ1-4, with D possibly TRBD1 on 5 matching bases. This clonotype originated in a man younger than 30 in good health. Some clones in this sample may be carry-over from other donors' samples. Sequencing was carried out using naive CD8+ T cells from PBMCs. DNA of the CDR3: TGTGCCGGGAGTTTCGGGACGGGGAATGAAAAACTGTTTTTT. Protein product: CAGSFGTGNEKLFF.